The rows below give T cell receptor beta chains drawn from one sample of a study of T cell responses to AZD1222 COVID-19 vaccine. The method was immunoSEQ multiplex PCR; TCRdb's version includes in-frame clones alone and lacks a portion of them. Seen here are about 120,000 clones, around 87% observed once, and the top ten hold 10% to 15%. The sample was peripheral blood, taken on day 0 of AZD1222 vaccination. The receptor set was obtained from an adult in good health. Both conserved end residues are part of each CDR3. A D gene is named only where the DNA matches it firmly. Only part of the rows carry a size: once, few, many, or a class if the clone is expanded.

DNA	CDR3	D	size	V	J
TGTGCCAGCACCTCCGGAGGGGACAATCAGCCCCAGCATTTT	CASTSGGDNQPQHF	NA	NA	TRBV6-6	TRBJ1-5
TGTGCCTGGATGGCCTCACGAGCGGGGATGGGAGATACGCAGTATTTT	CAWMASRAGMGDTQYF	TRBD2	NA	TRBV30	TRBJ2-3
TGTGCCAGCTCACGGGACAGTAATTCACCCCTCCACTTT	CASSRDSNSPLHF	TRBD1	NA	TRBV18	TRBJ1-6
TGTGCCAGCACTTACTCCGGGACAGGGGTGAGCGGCTACACCTTC	CASTYSGTGVSGYTF	TRBD1	NA	TRBV6-2/TRBV6-3	TRBJ1-2
TGCGCCAGCAGCTTGGCCGACAGTGAGCAGTTCTTC	CASSLADSEQFF	NA	NA	TRBV5-1	TRBJ2-1
TGCGCCAGCAGCCAAGTGGCAGGGAAGGCCGGGGAGCTGTTTTTT	CASSQVAGKAGELFF	NA	NA	TRBV4-3	TRBJ2-2
TGTGCCAGCAGTCAGGGATTTCGCAATCAGCCCCAGCATTTT	CASSQGFRNQPQHF	NA	NA	TRBV6-5	TRBJ1-5
TGTGCCATCCGACTAGCGGGGAACAATGAGCAGTTCTTC	CAIRLAGNNEQFF	TRBD2	NA	TRBV10-3	TRBJ2-1
TGCAGCGTTAGCCACGTCAATGAGCAGTTCTTC	CSVSHVNEQFF	NA	NA	TRBV29-1	TRBJ2-1
TGTGCCAGCAGCTGGATCGGAAGGGAGACCCAGTACTTC	CASSWIGRETQYF	NA	NA	TRBV5-4	TRBJ2-5
TGTGCCAGCAGTTACTTCGGACAGGGGGGGTCCTACGAGCAGTACTTC	CASSYFGQGGSYEQYF	TRBD1	NA	TRBV6-5	TRBJ2-7
TGTGCCAGCAGTTACGGGCTAGCGGGAGGGCCTCTCAATGAGCAGTTCTTC	CASSYGLAGGPLNEQFF	TRBD2	NA	TRBV6-2/TRBV6-3	TRBJ2-1
TGTGCCAGCAGTTTATTCCCTGGGGGTGGCACTGAAGCTTTCTTT	CASSLFPGGGTEAFF	NA	NA	TRBV28	TRBJ1-1
TGTGCCAGCAGGGCCTACACCGGGGAGCTGTTTTTT	CASRAYTGELFF	NA	NA	TRBV28	TRBJ2-2
TGCGCCAGCAGCTTGGAGGGGACCCACGGGTCTGGCTACACCTTC	CASSLEGTHGSGYTF	NA	NA	TRBV5-1	TRBJ1-2
TGTGCCAGCAGCTTGGAAGGGCAAGAGACCCAGTACTTC	CASSLEGQETQYF	NA	NA	TRBV5-8	TRBJ2-5
TGTGCCAGCAGCTTTGGGGGGGCGACAACTAATGAAAAACTGTTTTTT	CASSFGGATTNEKLFF	NA	NA	TRBV7-8	TRBJ1-4
TGTGCCACTCTCAGGGGAACTAATGAAAAACTGTTTTTT	CATLRGTNEKLFF	NA	NA	TRBV28	TRBJ1-4
TGCGCCAGCAGCCAAGACTGGGCAGTTAATTCACCCCTCCACTTT	CASSQDWAVNSPLHF	NA	NA	TRBV4-3	TRBJ1-6
TGTGCCAGCCGGACAGGAGCGAACACCGGGGAGCTGTTTTTT	CASRTGANTGELFF	TRBD1	NA	TRBV6-5	TRBJ2-2
TGCGCCAGCAGCTCTAGCGGGAGCCCAGATACGCAGTATTTT	CASSSSGSPDTQYF	TRBD2	NA	TRBV5-1	TRBJ2-3
TGTGCCACCAGTGCTAGCGGGGCGTACCGGGAGCTGTTTTTT	CATSASGAYRELFF	TRBD2	once	TRBV24-1	TRBJ2-2
TGTGCCAGCAGTCGAATCCGGGGGGCGCGGAAGGGAGAGACCCAGTACTTC	CASSRIRGARKGETQYF	NA	NA	TRBV28	TRBJ2-5
TGTGCCAGCAGCTTAGCGGGGCCCTCCTACGAGCAGTACTTC	CASSLAGPSYEQYF	NA	NA	TRBV7-2	TRBJ2-7
TGTGCCACCAGTGACCCCGGGAGTAACTCCTACAATGAGCAGTTCTTC	CATSDPGSNSYNEQFF	NA	once	TRBV24-1	TRBJ2-1
TGTGCCAGCTCACCAGTTCTAGCGGGAGATCTCTACAATGAGCAGTTCTTC	CASSPVLAGDLYNEQFF	TRBD2	NA	TRBV18	TRBJ2-1
TGTGCCAGCTCACGGACCGGCCCGGGACAGGTGGGCAATCAGCCCCAGCATTTT	CASSRTGPGQVGNQPQHF	TRBD1	few	TRBV18	TRBJ1-5
TGCGCCAGCAGCGCGGACGGAAATGAGCAGTTCTTC	CASSADGNEQFF	NA	NA	TRBV5-1	TRBJ2-1
TGTGCCAGCAGTCAAACCGGGACAGGGGGCGATGAGCAGTTCTTC	CASSQTGTGGDEQFF	TRBD1	NA	TRBV28	TRBJ2-1
TGTGCCAGCAGTGAGACAGGGATCAGTTTCTATGGCTACACCTTC	CASSETGISFYGYTF	TRBD1	NA	TRBV6-1	TRBJ1-2
TGTGCCAGCTCACCCCAGCGGGAGCGGGTCAATGAGCAGTTCTTC	CASSPQRERVNEQFF	TRBD2	once	TRBV18	TRBJ2-1
TGTGCCAGCAGTCCGCCCGGGGCGAATAATTCACCCCTCCACTTT	CASSPPGANNSPLHF	NA	medium-sized	TRBV2	TRBJ1-6
TGCGCCAGCACTCAAACAGGGGGACAAGAGACCCAGTACTTC	CASTQTGGQETQYF	TRBD1	NA	TRBV5-1	TRBJ2-5
TGTTCCCTACGACAGGTGGGGAGCAATCAGCCCCAGCATTTT	CSLRQVGSNQPQHF	NA	NA	TRBV6-5	TRBJ1-5
TGTGCCAGCAGCTTAGACAGGGCGTTCAAAAACATTCAGTACTTC	CASSLDRAFKNIQYF	NA	once	TRBV7-2	TRBJ2-4
TGTGCCAGCTCGGCAACTGGACAGGGGGTCACTGAAGCTTTCTTT	CASSATGQGVTEAFF	TRBD1	few	TRBV18	TRBJ1-1
TGTGCCAGCGGTGGCAGGGGTGCCGGGGAGCTGTTTTTT	CASGGRGAGELFF	NA	NA	TRBV25-1	TRBJ2-2
TGTGCCAGCAGCTTAAATGCGGGAACGGAAGAGACCCAGTACTTC	CASSLNAGTEETQYF	NA	NA	TRBV7-3	TRBJ2-5
TGTGCCACCTCCGGACAGGGGGCATACGAGCAGTACTTC	CATSGQGAYEQYF	TRBD1	NA	TRBV24-1	TRBJ2-7
TGTGCCAGCAGTTTAGGGACTACCGCAACAGATACGCAGTATTTT	CASSLGTTATDTQYF	TRBD2	few	TRBV28	TRBJ2-3
TGTGCCAGCAGTGACGGGGGCATGAACACTGAAGCTTTCTTT	CASSDGGMNTEAFF	NA	NA	TRBV2	TRBJ1-1
TGTGCCACAACTCAGGGGGCCTATGGCTACACCTTC	CATTQGAYGYTF	TRBD1	NA	TRBV11-2	TRBJ1-2
TGTGCCAGCAGCTTTAACAGGAATTCACCCCTCCACTTT	CASSFNRNSPLHF	NA	NA	TRBV11-2	TRBJ1-6
TGTGCCAGCAGTTCCGGCAGCAATCAGCCCCAGCATTTT	CASSSGSNQPQHF	NA	NA	TRBV12-3/TRBV12-4	TRBJ1-5
TGTGCCAGCAGCTTGCTAGGACAGGGGGCGCAGAATGAAGCTTTCTTT	CASSLLGQGAQNEAFF	TRBD1	NA	TRBV5-6	TRBJ1-1
TGTGCCAGCAGCGCGCACAGGGATTCCACTGAAGCTTTCTTT	CASSAHRDSTEAFF	NA	NA	TRBV21-1	TRBJ1-1
TGTGCCAGCAGCCAAGAAGTGGGTACGCAGTATTTT	CASSQEVGTQYF	NA	NA	TRBV4-2	TRBJ2-3
TGTGCCAGCAGCCAGACAGGGAACTATGGCTACACCTTC	CASSQTGNYGYTF	TRBD1	NA	TRBV7-2	TRBJ1-2
TGTGCCAGCTCACCGGTCCAGGGGGCGAAAGCTGGGTACGAGCAGTACTTC	CASSPVQGAKAGYEQYF	TRBD1	NA	TRBV18	TRBJ2-7
TGTGCCAGTACTCAAACTCTGACAGGGGGCAATGAGCAGTTCTTC	CASTQTLTGGNEQFF	TRBD1	NA	TRBV19	TRBJ2-1
TGCGCCAGCAGCACCGAAGGGGACAGTACAGATACGCAGTATTTT	CASSTEGDSTDTQYF	TRBD1	NA	TRBV5-1	TRBJ2-3
TGTGCCAGCACCCAAGGGGGGTACCCGGATGAGCAGTTCTTC	CASTQGGYPDEQFF	NA	NA	TRBV28	TRBJ2-1
TGCAGCGTAGGACAGCCGAGCTCCTACGAGCAGTACTTC	CSVGQPSSYEQYF	NA	NA	TRBV29-1	TRBJ2-7
TGTGCCAGCAGCTTAGCATTGTCCGGACAGGGGAGGGATGGCTACACCTTC	CASSLALSGQGRDGYTF	TRBD1	once	TRBV7-2	TRBJ1-2
TGTGCCAGCAGTTTATCACATTCTAAGTACCAAGAGACCCAGTACTTC	CASSLSHSKYQETQYF	NA	NA	TRBV27	TRBJ2-5
TGTGCCAGCAGTTCCCCCGGAGTCGCGGGAGGGCCGCGCAACATTCAGTACTTC	CASSSPGVAGGPRNIQYF	TRBD2	once	TRBV6-2/TRBV6-3	TRBJ2-4
TGTGCCAGCAGCCCGGGACAGGGCTCCTACGAGCAGTACTTC	CASSPGQGSYEQYF	TRBD1	NA	TRBV6-4	TRBJ2-7
TGTGCCATCAGTGTAACTAGCGGGAGTGCAGATACGCAGTATTTT	CAISVTSGSADTQYF	TRBD2	NA	TRBV10-3	TRBJ2-3
TGTGCCAGCAGCCAAGATCTTGGACAGGGACCTTTCTTCTATGGCTACACCTTC	CASSQDLGQGPFFYGYTF	TRBD1	NA	TRBV4-2	TRBJ1-2